One T cell receptor (beta chain) is described in this entry. The target antigen is unknown. In each case, RNA was isolated and then reverse transcribed into cDNA as the sequencing template. TCRdb's copy holds only in-frame clones and misses some; the assay was immunoSEQ multiplex PCR. This table holds more than 100,000 clones, approximately 90% found once. This specimen comes from a study of CD8+ T cells in alopecia areata. Across the whole study: It was oral tofacitinib, at 5 to 10 mg twice daily, that treated patients received. After 6 to 18 months of tofacitinib, follow-up continued 6 months off drug. By percentage of affected scalp area, the severity of treated patients was scored.

Findings and limits, study-wide: Throughout tofacitinib, many expanded lesional clones continued to persist in scalp and blood.

Trimming shortened V by 4 bases and J by 9 bases, and 9 bases separated the two germline ends. The CDR3 is 11 amino acids. CDR1 is LNHDA, CDR2 SQIVND, per germline (reference sequence). Indicated treatment: oral pan-JAK inhibitor, 5-10 mg twice daily. The receptor was derived from a human donor with alopecia areata. V usage is TRBV19 and J usage is TRBJ1-1; D unclear. The specimen comprised CD8+ T cells sorted from blood, sampled around week 31, from a patient treated with tofacitinib. For the CDR3, the DNA is TGTGCCAGTAGTACGGGAACCCAAGCTTTCTTT. It specifies CASSTGTQAFF. The variable domain in full, with the rest retrieved from reference TRBV19 and TRBJ1-1, is DGGITQSPKYLFRKEGQNVTLSCEQNLNHDAMYWYRQDPGQGLRLIYYSQIVNDFQKGDIAEGYSVSREKKESFPLTVTSAQKNPTAFYLCASSTGTQAFFGQGTRLTVV.